This T cell receptor beta chain is drawn from a study of shared clonotypes between healthy human individuals. The data were produced by immunoSEQ multiplex PCR, yet TCRdb's version contains in-frame clones alone and is incomplete. The table has about 79,000 clones, roughly two thirds seen once. CDR3 length: 15 residues. V lost 0 bases and J 3 bases, leaving 12 bases between the germline ends. Germline loops: CDR1 MGHRA, CDR2 YSYEKL. The origin of this receptor is a man aged 25-40 years in good health. Sequenced: memory CD8+ T cells sorted from blood. Indicated subset: CD45RO+ cells pooled with CCR7-negative TemRA cells. This chain uses TRBV4-1 with TRBJ2-7; D is tentatively TRBD1 or TRBD2 (6 bases each). The CDR3 is CASSQEGGPFYEQYF. DNA for the CDR3: TGCGCCAGCAGCCAAGAGGGGGGCCCATTCTACGAGCAGTACTTC.